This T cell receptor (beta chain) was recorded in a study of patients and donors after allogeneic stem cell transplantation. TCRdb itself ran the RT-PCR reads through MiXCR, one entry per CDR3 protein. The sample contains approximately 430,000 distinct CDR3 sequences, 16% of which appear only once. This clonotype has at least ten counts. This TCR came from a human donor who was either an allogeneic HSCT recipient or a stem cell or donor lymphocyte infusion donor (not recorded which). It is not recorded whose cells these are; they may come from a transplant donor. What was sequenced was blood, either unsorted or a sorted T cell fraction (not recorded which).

The CDR3 reads CASSPQLQETQYF. For the CDR3, the DNA is TGTGCCAGCAGCCCACAACTCCAAGAGACCCAGTACTTC. The J gene is TRBJ2-5, the V gene TRBV7-2, with D hard to call. V lost 5 bases to trimming and J lost 1 base, with 8 bases between them. Germline CDR1 and CDR2: SGHTA and FQGNSA. This CDR3 region has 13 residues.